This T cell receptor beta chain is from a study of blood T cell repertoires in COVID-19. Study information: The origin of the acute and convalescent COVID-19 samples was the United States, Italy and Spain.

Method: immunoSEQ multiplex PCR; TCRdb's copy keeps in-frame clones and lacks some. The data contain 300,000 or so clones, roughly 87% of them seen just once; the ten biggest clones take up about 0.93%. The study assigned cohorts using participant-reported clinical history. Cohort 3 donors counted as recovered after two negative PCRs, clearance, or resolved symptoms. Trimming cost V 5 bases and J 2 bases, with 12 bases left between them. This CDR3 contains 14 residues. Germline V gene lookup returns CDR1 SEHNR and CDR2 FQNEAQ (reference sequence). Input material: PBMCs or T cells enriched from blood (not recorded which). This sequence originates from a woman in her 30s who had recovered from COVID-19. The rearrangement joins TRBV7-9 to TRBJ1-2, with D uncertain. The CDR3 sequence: CASSHEHWNYGYTF. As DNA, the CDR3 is TGTGCCAGCAGCCACGAACATTGGAACTATGGCTACACCTTC.